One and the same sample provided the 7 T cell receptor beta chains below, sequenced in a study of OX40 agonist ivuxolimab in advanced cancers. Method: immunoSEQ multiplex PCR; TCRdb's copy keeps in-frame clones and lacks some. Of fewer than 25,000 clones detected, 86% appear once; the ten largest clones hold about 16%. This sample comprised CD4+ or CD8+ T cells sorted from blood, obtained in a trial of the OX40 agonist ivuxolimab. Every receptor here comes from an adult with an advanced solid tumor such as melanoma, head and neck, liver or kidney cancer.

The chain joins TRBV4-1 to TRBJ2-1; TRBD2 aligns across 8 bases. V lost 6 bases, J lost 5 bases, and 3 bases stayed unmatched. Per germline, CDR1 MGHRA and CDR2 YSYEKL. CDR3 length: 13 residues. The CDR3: CASRPGGDNEQFF. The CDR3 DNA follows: TGCGCCAGCAGACCGGGAGGGGACAATGAGCAGTTCTTC.

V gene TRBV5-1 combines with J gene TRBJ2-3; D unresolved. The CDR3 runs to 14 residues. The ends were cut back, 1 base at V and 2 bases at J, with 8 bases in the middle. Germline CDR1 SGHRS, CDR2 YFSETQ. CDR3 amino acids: CASSLTQFTDTQYF. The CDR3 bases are TGCGCCAGCAGCTTGACCCAGTTCACAGATACGCAGTATTTT.

The CDR3 nucleotides are TGTGCCAGCAGTGAGGGACCGAACACCGGGGAGCTGTTTTTT. Protein product: CASSEGPNTGELFF. J is TRBJ2-2 and V is TRBV5-4; D may be TRBD1 or TRBD2 (5 bases each). With 5 bases removed from V and 0 bases from J, the gap between germline ends came to 8 bases. The V gene's germline CDR1 is SGHNT and CDR2 YYREEE (reference sequence). This CDR3 is built from 14 residues.

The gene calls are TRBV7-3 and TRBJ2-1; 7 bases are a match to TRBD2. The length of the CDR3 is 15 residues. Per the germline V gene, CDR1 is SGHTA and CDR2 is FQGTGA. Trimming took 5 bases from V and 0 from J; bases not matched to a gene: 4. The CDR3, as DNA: TGTGCCAGCAGCGGCGGGAGTAGCTCCTACAATGAGCAGTTCTTC. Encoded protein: CASSGGSSSYNEQFF.

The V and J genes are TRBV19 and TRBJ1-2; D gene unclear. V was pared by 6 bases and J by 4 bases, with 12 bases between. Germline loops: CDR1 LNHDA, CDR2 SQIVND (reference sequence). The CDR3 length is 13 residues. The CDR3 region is CASSRPRTYGYTF. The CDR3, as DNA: TGTGCCAGTAGCCGGCCCCGGACCTATGGCTACACCTTC.

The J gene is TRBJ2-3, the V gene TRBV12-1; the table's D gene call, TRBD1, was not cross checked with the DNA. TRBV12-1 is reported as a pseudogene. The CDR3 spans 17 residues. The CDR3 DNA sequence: TGTGCCAGCAGCTCCTCTTTGGACAGGGTTCCTGCAGATACGCAGTATTTT. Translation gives CASSSSLDRVPADTQYF.

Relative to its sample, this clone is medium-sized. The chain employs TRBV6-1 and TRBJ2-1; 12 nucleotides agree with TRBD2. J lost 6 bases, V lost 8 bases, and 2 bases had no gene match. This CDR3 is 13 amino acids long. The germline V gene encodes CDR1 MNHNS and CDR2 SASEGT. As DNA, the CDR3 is TGTGCCAGCGGACTAGCGGGGCCCAATGAGCAGTTCTTC. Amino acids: CASGLAGPNEQFF.